This entry lists 12 T cell receptor delta chains sequenced from one sample in a study of Vδ1+ human thymocytes (dated by TCRdb to 2016 to 2018). The sequencing machine was an Illumina MiSeq. RNA extraction was performed with the RNeasy mini kit, and reverse transcription was done with Superscript III. To generate the CDR3 amplicons, a multiplex PCR was run using pooled V-gene forward primers together with a constant-region reverse primer that carried Illumina adaptor overhangs. Clone calls in TCRdb were regenerated from the public reads with CATT, after which identical DNA sequences shared one row. This sample is represented by roughly 25,000 delta-chain clones; approximately 30% of them were singletons. The ten largest clones add up to approximately 1.4% of the sample. Their recognized antigens are unknown. The paper's findings and limits, for the study overall: The thymic TRG and TRD repertoires appeared highly polyclonal, with Gaussian CDR3 length distributions, in contrast to the oligoclonal repertoires of peripheral blood.

The sequencing sample was made of Vdelta1+ gamma-delta thymocytes from the thymus. The cell subset or site tag for this specimen amounts to: FACS-sorted CD3+ TCRalphabeta- TCRVdelta1+ TCRVdelta2- thymocytes. Source of these receptors: a boy younger than two who had congenital heart surgery.

This clone was observed once. The J gene is TRDJ1, the V gene TRDV1, with TRDD3 matching over 11 bases. This CDR3 region has 22 residues. Germline values: CDR1 TSWWSYY, CDR2 QGS. V trimming: 0 bases; J trimming: 2 bases; junction bases outside the gene matches: 20. The DNA of the CDR3 is TGTGCTCTTGGGGAACTAGGATCAAGATACCAATGGGGGATACGTCGGACCGATAAACTCATCTTT. It codes for CALGELGSRYQWGIRRTDKLIF.

The chain links TRDV1 to TRDJ1, with 9 bases identical to TRDD2. The CDR3 contains 17 residues. J was trimmed by 10 bases and V by 3 bases; bases with no gene match: 18. Germline loops: CDR1 TSWWSYY, CDR2 QGS. CDR3 loop: CALGDHLPSYPARGLIF. The CDR3 coding sequence is TGTGCTCTTGGGGACCACCTACCTTCCTACCCGGCGCGGGGACTCATCTTT.

The rearrangement joins TRDV1 to TRDJ1, with 9 bases fitting TRDD3. Germline CDR1 TSWWSYY, CDR2 QGS. The CDR3 has 16 amino acids. In nucleotides, the CDR3 is TGTGCCCTGGGGGGCTTCACTGGGGGAAGCTCCGATAAACTCATCTTT. Its translation: CALGGFTGGSSDKLIF.

This clone was observed a handful of times. V usage is TRDV1 and J usage is TRDJ1; 7 bases are a match to TRDD2. The germline V gene encodes CDR1 TSWWSYY and CDR2 QGS. The CDR3 is 17 amino acids. J gave up 0 bases and V 0 bases, and 7 bases lay outside the gene matches. The DNA for the CDR3 is TGTGCTCTTGGGGAACTAGCTTTCCTACACCACACCGATAAACTCATCTTT. Encoded protein: CALGELAFLHHTDKLIF.

This clone has a handful of counts. This rearrangement joins TRDV1 to TRDJ1; 11 bases align to TRDD3. V lost 0 bases and J lost 4; bases outside the gene matches: 22. CDR1 TSWWSYY and CDR2 QGS come from the germline V gene. The CDR3 is made up of 22 amino acids. The CDR3 spells CALGELGGLRVGGYESIDKLIF. For the CDR3, the DNA is TGTGCTCTTGGGGAACTAGGGGGCCTACGTGTTGGGGGATACGAGAGTATCGATAAACTCATCTTT.

The rearrangement joins TRDV1 to TRDJ1; 9 nucleotides match TRDD3. CDR1 TSWWSYY and CDR2 QGS come from the germline V gene. Trimming removed 5 bases from V and 0 bases from J; junction bases left unmatched: 10. The CDR3 contains 17 residues. This CDR3 reads CALGNTGDTRYTDKLIF. CDR3 sequence (DNA): TGTGCTCTTGGGAACACGGGGGATACCAGGTACACCGATAAACTCATCTTT.

This clone was seen more than once but under ten times. The V and J genes are TRDV1 and TRDJ1; 8 bases are a match to TRDD3. The junction had 10 bases not matched to a gene; V was cut back by 2 bases and J by 2 bases. This CDR3 is 17 amino acids long. Germline CDR1 and CDR2: TSWWSYY and QGS. The CDR3: CALGEEWDTPTTDKLIF. The CDR3 DNA sequence: TGTGCTCTTGGGGAAGAATGGGATACGCCTACAACCGATAAACTCATCTTT.

The chain is built from TRDV1 and TRDJ1, with 11 positions matching TRDD3. Germline trimming cut 4 bases from V and 10 bases from J; bases unmatched to any gene: 29. This CDR3 region has 21 residues. Germline loops: CDR1 TSWWSYY, CDR2 QGS. For the CDR3, the DNA is TGTGCTCTTGGGGGGTCTACACCTTCCTACTGGGGGATAGGAATGACCATAGGACTCATCTTT. Its translation: CALGGSTPSYWGIGMTIGLIF.

This clone occurred a few times. The V and J genes are TRDV1 and TRDJ1, with TRDD2 matching over 9 bases. V trimming: 0 bases; J trimming: 5 bases; junction bases outside the gene matches: 28. CDR3 length equals 23 residues. Germline CDR1 is TSWWSYY and CDR2 is QGS. CDR3: CALGELGPSYRLGLLYVADKLIF. The DNA for the CDR3 is TGTGCTCTTGGGGAACTAGGGCCTTCCTACAGGCTGGGTCTTCTTTACGTAGCTGATAAACTCATCTTT.

This clone is medium-sized (0.01 to 0.1%). This sequence joins TRDV3 and TRDJ1; D ambiguous. Looked up from germline, CDR1 is TVYSNPD and CDR2 is GDNSRS (reference sequence). This CDR3 has 10 residues. V lost 1 base and J 10 bases, leaving 10 bases between the germline ends. The CDR3 sequence is CAFTVPLLIF. CDR3 in DNA: TGTGCCTTTACAGTCCCGCTACTCATCTTT.

The chain recombines TRDV1 with TRDJ1; D possibly uses TRDD2 or TRDD3 (8 bases each). This CDR3 is 19 amino acids long. Trimming stripped 0 bases from V and 6 bases from J, with 26 bases between. Germline V lookup: CDR1 TSWWSYY, CDR2 QGS. For the CDR3, the DNA is TGTGCTCTTGGGGAACTGGCAGCTTCCTACGCTTACTGGGGGTATAAACTCATCTTT. Protein sequence: CALGELAASYAYWGYKLIF.

The table lists this clone with a few counts. J is TRDJ1 and V is TRDV1; the D gene is possibly TRDD3 (6 bases). CDR1 and CDR2 from the germline V gene are TSWWSYY and QGS. V was cut by 4 bases and J by 10 bases, with 16 bases left in between. The CDR3 totals 13 residues. The CDR3 loop reads CALGVLGEFLLIF. The CDR3 region has the DNA TGTGCTCTTGGGGTACTGGGCGAGTTTTTACTCATCTTT.